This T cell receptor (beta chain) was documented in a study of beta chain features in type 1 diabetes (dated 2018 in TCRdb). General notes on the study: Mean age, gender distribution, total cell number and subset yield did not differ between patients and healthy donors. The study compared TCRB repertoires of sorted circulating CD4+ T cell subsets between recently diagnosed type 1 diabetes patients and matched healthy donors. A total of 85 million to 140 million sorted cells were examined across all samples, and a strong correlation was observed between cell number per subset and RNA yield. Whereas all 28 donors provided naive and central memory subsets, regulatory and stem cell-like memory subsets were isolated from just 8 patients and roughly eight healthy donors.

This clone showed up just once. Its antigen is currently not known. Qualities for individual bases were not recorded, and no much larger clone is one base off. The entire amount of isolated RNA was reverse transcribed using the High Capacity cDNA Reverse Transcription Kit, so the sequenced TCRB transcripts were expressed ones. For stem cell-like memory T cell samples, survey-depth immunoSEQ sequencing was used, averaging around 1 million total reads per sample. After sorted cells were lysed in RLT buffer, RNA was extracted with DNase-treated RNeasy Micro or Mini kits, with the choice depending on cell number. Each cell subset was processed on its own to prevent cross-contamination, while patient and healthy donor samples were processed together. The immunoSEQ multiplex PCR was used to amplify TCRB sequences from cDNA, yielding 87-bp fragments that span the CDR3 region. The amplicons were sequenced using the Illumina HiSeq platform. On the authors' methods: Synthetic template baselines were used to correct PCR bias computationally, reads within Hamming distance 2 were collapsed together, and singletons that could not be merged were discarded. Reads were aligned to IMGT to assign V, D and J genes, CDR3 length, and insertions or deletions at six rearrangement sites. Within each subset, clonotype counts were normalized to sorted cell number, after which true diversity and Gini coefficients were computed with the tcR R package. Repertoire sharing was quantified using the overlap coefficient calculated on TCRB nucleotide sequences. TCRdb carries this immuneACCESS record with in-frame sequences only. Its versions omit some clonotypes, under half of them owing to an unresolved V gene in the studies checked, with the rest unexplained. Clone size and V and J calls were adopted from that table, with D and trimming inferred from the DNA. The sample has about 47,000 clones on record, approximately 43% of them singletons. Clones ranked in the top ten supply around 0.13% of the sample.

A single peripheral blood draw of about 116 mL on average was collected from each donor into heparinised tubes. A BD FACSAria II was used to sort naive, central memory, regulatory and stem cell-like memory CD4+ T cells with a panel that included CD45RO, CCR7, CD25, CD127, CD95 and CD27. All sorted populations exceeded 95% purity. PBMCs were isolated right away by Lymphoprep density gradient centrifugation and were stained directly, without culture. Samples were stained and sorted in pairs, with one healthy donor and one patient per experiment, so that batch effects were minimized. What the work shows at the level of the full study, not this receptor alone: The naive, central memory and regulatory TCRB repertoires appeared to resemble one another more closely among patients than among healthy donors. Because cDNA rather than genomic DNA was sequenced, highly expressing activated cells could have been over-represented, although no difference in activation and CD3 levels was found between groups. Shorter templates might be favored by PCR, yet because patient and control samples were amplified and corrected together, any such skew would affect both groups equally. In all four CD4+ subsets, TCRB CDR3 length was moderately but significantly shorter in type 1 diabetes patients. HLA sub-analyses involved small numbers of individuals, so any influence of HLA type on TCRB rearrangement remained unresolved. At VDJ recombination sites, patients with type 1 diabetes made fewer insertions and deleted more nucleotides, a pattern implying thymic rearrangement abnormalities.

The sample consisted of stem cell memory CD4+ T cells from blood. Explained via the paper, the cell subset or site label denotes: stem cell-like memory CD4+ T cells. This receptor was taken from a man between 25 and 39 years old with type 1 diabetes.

The nucleotides read TGTGCCAGCAGGGTGACAGAGAGCACAGATACGCAGTATTTT. Translated, it gives CASRVTESTDTQYF. The chain is assembled from TRBV6-1 and TRBJ2-3; 5 matching bases give a weak D call of TRBD1. The germline V gene provides CDR1 MNHNS and CDR2 SASEGT. Relative to germline, V is 6 bases shorter and J is 0 bases shorter, with 10 bases between their ends. Including cysteine and phenylalanine, the CDR3 has 14 amino acids. Only CDR3 DNA is held: 42 bases, read in frame from base 1.